This entry lists 30 T cell receptor beta chains sequenced from one sample in a study of blood T cell repertoires in COVID-19 (dated by TCRdb to the early 2020s). To prepare the library, the immunoSEQ multiplex PCR assay was applied. Not all clones reach the TCRdb copy of this immuneACCESS table, which keeps in-frame sequences only. Checked studies attribute under half of the gap to unresolved V genes and leave the rest unexplained. The sample table lists fewer than 350,000 clones, roughly 88% of them with a count of one. About 2.5% of the sample lies in the top ten. The material sequenced was PBMCs or T cells enriched from blood (not recorded which). The receptors originated from a middle-aged woman with acute COVID-19.

V gene TRBV5-1 combines with J gene TRBJ2-5; TRBD1 matches at 11 bases. J gave up 2 bases and V 0 bases, and 3 bases lay outside the gene matches. Germline lookup yields CDR1 SGHRS and CDR2 YFSETQ. The CDR3 runs 16 residues. CDR3 sequence (DNA): TGCGCCAGCAGCTTGGGCGGACAGGGGGCACAAGAGACCCAGTACTTC. This codes for CASSLGGQGAQETQYF. Filled out from reference TRBV5-1 and TRBJ2-5, the complete variable domain reads KAGVTQTPRYLIKTRGQQVTLSCSPISGHRSVSWYQQTPGQGLQFLFEYFSETQRNKGNFPGRFSGRQFSNSRSEMNVSTLELGDSALYLCASSLGGQGAQETQYFGPGTRLLVL.

This chain connects TRBV11-3 to TRBJ1-1; perhaps TRBD1 as D (5 bases). CDR3 length: 13 amino acids. Trimming took off 1 base at V and 7 bases at J, with 10 bases between the two ends. Per germline, CDR1 SGHNT and CDR2 YENEEA. CDR3 region: CASSLASGGEAFF. CDR3 DNA sequence: TGTGCCAGCAGCTTAGCCTCCGGGGGTGAAGCTTTCTTT.

Only one count was recorded for this clone. The J gene is TRBJ1-3, the V gene TRBV19; 8 nucleotides agree with TRBD1. J gave up 2 bases and V 3 bases, and 9 bases lay outside the gene matches. The length of the CDR3 is 17 residues. Germline assignment: CDR1 LNHDA and CDR2 SQIVND (reference sequence). The chain's CDR3 is CASSILGQGAPGNTIYF. In nucleotides, the CDR3 is TGTGCCAGTAGTATCCTCGGACAGGGTGCACCTGGAAACACCATATATTTT.

V is TRBV5-3 and J is TRBJ2-7; 9 bases are a match to TRBD2. TRBV5-3 is assigned to the ORF class and has an uncertain function. Trimming cost V 1 base and J 0 bases; bases outside gene matches: 17. The CDR3 consists of 20 residues. CDR3 sequence reads: CARSLMEREVFTNSSYEQYF. The CDR3 nucleotides read TGTGCCAGAAGCTTGATGGAGCGGGAGGTATTCACCAATAGCTCCTACGAGCAGTACTTC.

The rearrangement joins TRBV19 to TRBJ2-5, with TRBD1 as a possible D gene (6 bases). V dropped 5 bases and J dropped 4 bases, with 11 bases sitting between them. Germline V gene sequence: CDR1 LNHDA, CDR2 SQIVND (reference sequence). The CDR3 is 13 amino acids. As DNA, the CDR3 is TGTGCCAGTAGTTTGGACAGTTTAGAGACCCAGTACTTC. This translates into CASSLDSLETQYF.

This chain uses TRBV6-2 or TRBV6-3 with TRBJ2-1; tentative D call: TRBD2 (6 bases). Trimming took off 5 bases at V and 10 bases at J, with 15 bases between the two ends. The CDR3 covers 13 residues. Germline V gene data show CDR1 as MNHEY and CDR2 as SVGEGT. The CDR3 is CASSGLAEGEQFF. The CDR3, as DNA: TGTGCCAGCAGTGGGTTAGCGGAAGGGGAGCAGTTCTTC.

This clone is a singleton in its sample. The V and J genes are TRBV5-1 and TRBJ1-1; 10 positions agree with TRBD1. Germline lookup yields CDR1 SGHRS and CDR2 YFSETQ. V shed 3 bases and J 7 bases; nucleotides not matched to a gene: 9. This CDR3 contains 15 residues. The CDR3 DNA reads as TGCGCCAGCAGCTCTGGCGGGACAGGGGAATATGAAGCTTTCTTT. Protein: CASSSGGTGEYEAFF.

This chain uses TRBV24-1 with TRBJ2-7; a weak D match, TRBD2 (6 bases). V was pared by 4 bases and J by 0 bases, with 12 bases between. The CDR3 spans 15 residues. Germline V gene lookup returns CDR1 KGHDR and CDR2 SFDVKD. The CDR3 bases are TGTGCCACCAGTGAAGGGTCCGGGGGCTCCTACGAGCAGTACTTC. This translates into CATSEGSGGSYEQYF.

This chain joins TRBV6-5 and TRBJ2-4, with D unresolved. The CDR3 is made up of 13 amino acids. Trimming left V 8 bases short and J 0 bases short, with 8 bases between. Germline V gives CDR1 MNHEY, CDR2 SVGAGI. The DNA of the CDR3 is TGTGCCAGCGGCAGGATAGCCAAAAACATTCAGTACTTC. Encoded protein: CASGRIAKNIQYF.

This chain uses TRBV6-1 with TRBJ1-1, with 8 nucleotides matching TRBD1. CDR1 is MNHNS, CDR2 SASEGT, per germline. J lost 6 bases, V lost 4 bases, and 13 bases had no gene match. This CDR3 is 16 amino acids long. This CDR3 reads CASSGADRGRRSEAFF. DNA for the CDR3: TGTGCCAGCAGTGGGGCAGACAGGGGACGCCGTTCTGAAGCTTTCTTT.

The chain links TRBV3-1 (or the pseudogene TRBV3-2) to TRBJ2-1, with a possible D match to TRBD2 (7 bases). V gave up 2 bases and J gave up 12 bases, with 20 bases separating them. The CDR3 has 15 amino acids. The germline CDR1 and CDR2 sequences are LGHDT and YNNKEL (reference sequence). DNA of the CDR3: TGTGCCAGCAGCCAACTAGGGGGGGGGCGCGGACTGCAGTTCTTC. This translates into CASSQLGGGRGLQFF.

This chain connects TRBV18 to TRBJ1-4; D is perhaps TRBD1 (6 bases). V was cut by 5 bases and J by 7 bases, with 11 bases left in between. The CDR3 extends over 13 amino acids. Germline CDR1 and CDR2: KGHSH and LQKENI. CDR3 coding DNA: TGTGCCAGCTCAGAGACAGGCGTTGAAAAACTGTTTTTT. Its protein product is CASSETGVEKLFF.

The chain links TRBV5-1 to TRBJ2-3, with a weak D call TRBD2 (6 bases). Per germline, CDR1 SGHRS and CDR2 YFSETQ. CDR3 size: 15 residues. Trimming removed 4 bases from V and 1 base from J, with 13 bases in between. DNA of the CDR3: TGCGCCAGCAGCGCCGGCGGGATGGGCACAGATACGCAGTATTTT. Amino acid sequence: CASSAGGMGTDTQYF.

Written as DNA, the CDR3 is TGTGCCAGCAGCGCCTCCGGAGCAGGGGGCACTGAAGCTTTCTTT. Amino acids: CASSASGAGGTEAFF. The J gene is TRBJ1-1, the V gene TRBV14; 7 bases line up with TRBD1. Trimming at V came to 5 bases and at J to 4 bases, leaving 10 bases not matched to a gene. Looked up from germline, CDR1 is SGHDN and CDR2 is FVKESK. The CDR3 has 15 residues.

The genes are TRBV2 and TRBJ2-3, with 10 bases fitting TRBD2. CDR3 length: 14 residues. Unmatched junction bases numbered 3, after V lost 5 bases and J lost 4 bases. Per the germline V gene, CDR1 is SNHLY and CDR2 is FYNNEI. The CDR3 is CASSRTSGSDTQYF. CDR3 DNA sequence: TGTGCCAGCAGTAGGACTAGCGGTTCAGATACGCAGTATTTT.

The rearrangement uses TRBV11-3 and TRBJ1-1; D is unresolved. The V gene lost 1 base and the J gene lost 7 bases, with 10 bases spanning the gap. The CDR3 runs 13 residues. Germline V gives CDR1 SGHNT, CDR2 YENEEA. As DNA, the CDR3 is TGTGCCAGCAGCTTAGGGGAGGGAGGTGAAGCTTTCTTT. This sequence encodes CASSLGEGGEAFF.

This clone showed up just once. V and J are TRBV5-6 and TRBJ1-1; 10 bases fit TRBD1. The CDR3 length is 14 residues. Trimming took 2 bases from V and 3 from J; bases not matched to a gene: 1. Germline V gene data show CDR1 as SGHDT and CDR2 as YYEEEE. CDR3 in DNA: TGTGCCAGCAGCTTCGGGACAGGGGACACTGAAGCTTTCTTT. The encoded protein is CASSFGTGDTEAFF.

V gene TRBV2 combines with J gene TRBJ2-4; 7 bases are a match to TRBD1. The V gene end was trimmed by 5 bases and the J gene end by 0 bases; junction bases not matched to a gene: 7. Germline CDR1 reads SNHLY; CDR2 reads FYNNEI. The CDR3 is made up of 16 amino acids. CDR3 sequence: CASSQQGLLAKNIQYF. CDR3 in DNA: TGTGCCAGCAGTCAACAGGGGCTATTAGCCAAAAACATTCAGTACTTC.

This rearrangement joins TRBV6-5 to TRBJ1-5; D gene uncertain. The CDR3 covers 15 residues. Germline assignment: CDR1 MNHEY and CDR2 SVGAGI. V was cut by 3 bases and J by 2 bases, with 11 bases left in between. Written as DNA, the CDR3 is TGTGCCAGCAGTTATTTTGAGCCTGGCAATCAGCCCCAGCATTTT. It codes for CASSYFEPGNQPQHF.

V and J are TRBV11-2 and TRBJ1-1; no clear D. Germline loops: CDR1 SGHAT, CDR2 FQNNGV. The V and J ends lost 4 bases and 0 bases respectively, with 12 bases between them. The CDR3 has 15 amino acids. The CDR3 protein is CASSYSGEVNTEAFF. The CDR3 region has the DNA TGTGCCAGCAGCTATAGTGGGGAGGTGAACACTGAAGCTTTCTTT.

The rearrangement links TRBV30 to TRBJ2-3, with TRBD2 identical over 7 bases. V dropped 1 base and J dropped 2; count of bases not matched to a gene: 3. Germline-derived CDR1 and CDR2 are GTSNPN and SVGIG (reference sequence). The CDR3 loop spans 14 amino acids. This CDR3 reads CAWSAGTNTDTQYF. In DNA, the CDR3 is TGTGCCTGGAGTGCCGGGACTAACACAGATACGCAGTATTTT.

This clone has only one observation. The gene calls are TRBV5-1 and TRBJ2-7; a possible D gene is TRBD1 (6 bases). The V end lost 0 bases, the J end lost 2 bases, and 9 bases lay between the germline ends. CDR1 and CDR2 from the germline V gene are SGHRS and YFSETQ. This CDR3 is 14 amino acids long. CDR3 nucleotides: TGCGCCAGCAGCTTGGCCAGGGGTACCTACGAGCAGTACTTC. Protein: CASSLARGTYEQYF.

The V gene is TRBV28, the J gene TRBJ1-5; D unclear. The germline V and J ends were trimmed by 8 bases and 7 bases, with 15 bases remaining between them. The length of the CDR3 is 13 residues. CDR1 is MDHEN, CDR2 SYDVKM, per germline. CDR3 loop: CASHGRVRQPQHF. Here the CDR3 DNA reads TGTGCCAGCCACGGGAGGGTTCGACAGCCCCAGCATTTT. Looking up the rest from reference TRBV28 and TRBJ1-5 gives the full variable domain: DVKVTQSSRYLVKRTGEKVFLECVQDMDHENMFWYRQDPGLGLRLIYFSYDVKMKEKGDIPEGYSVSREKKERFSLILESASTNQTSMYLCASHGRVRQPQHFGDGTRLSIL.

J is TRBJ1-1 and V is TRBV19; maybe TRBD1 (6 bases). V was shortened by 3 bases and J by 1 base, with 15 bases between the two germline ends. CDR1 is LNHDA, CDR2 SQIVND, per germline (reference sequence). This CDR3 region has 16 residues. The CDR3 nucleotides read TGTGCCAGTAGTATCCAACAGGGAATTGGGAACACTGAAGCTTTCTTT. It yields the protein CASSIQQGIGNTEAFF.

The chain is built from TRBV12-3 or TRBV12-4 and TRBJ2-3; 10 nucleotides agree with TRBD1. Unmatched junction bases numbered 4, after V lost 8 bases and J lost 5 bases. This CDR3 is built from 13 residues. The CDR3 loop is CASGDRGKDTQYF. For the CDR3, the DNA is TGTGCCAGCGGGGACAGGGGAAAAGATACGCAGTATTTT.

The V call is TRBV6-4, the J call TRBJ2-1; 10 nucleotides agree with TRBD2. This CDR3 has 15 amino acids. V shed 10 bases and J 0 bases; nucleotides not matched to a gene: 6. The germline V gene encodes CDR1 MRHNA and CDR2 SNTAGT. In nucleotides, the CDR3 is TGTGCCACTTCGAGGACTAGCGGCTCCTACAATGAGCAGTTCTTC. Its protein is CATSRTSGSYNEQFF.

The chain carries TRBV29-1 and TRBJ1-1; a possible D gene is TRBD1 (6 bases). CDR1 and CDR2 (germline): SQVTM, ANQGSEA. The CDR3 runs 14 residues. V was pared by 2 bases and J by 6 bases, with 16 bases between. DNA for the CDR3: TGCAGCGTTGAACGCAGGGGTCGAGTCTCTGAAGCTTTCTTT. It yields the protein CSVERRGRVSEAFF.

CDR3 protein: CAWSVHVEGGRSYEQYF. CDR3 in DNA: TGTGCCTGGAGTGTACATGTGGAGGGCGGGAGATCCTACGAGCAGTACTTC. The rearrangement uses TRBV30 and TRBJ2-7; 7 bases map to TRBD2. V was clipped by 0 bases and J by 1 base; unmatched bases: 12. The CDR3 consists of 17 residues. CDR1 and CDR2 from the germline V gene are GTSNPN and SVGIG (reference sequence). The full variable domain, its missing parts supplied by reference TRBV30 and TRBJ2-7, is SQTIHQWPATLVQPVGSPLSLECTVEGTSNPNLYWYRQAAGRGLQLLFYSVGIGQISSEVPQNLSASRPQDRQFILSSKKLLLSDSGFYLCAWSVHVEGGRSYEQYFGPGTRLTVT.

In nucleotides, the CDR3 is TGTGCCAGTAGCCCCGTTGACAGGGGGTTGGTGAATGAGCAGTTCTTC. Translation gives CASSPVDRGLVNEQFF. The V and J genes are TRBV19 and TRBJ2-7; 9 positions agree with TRBD1. TRBJ2-1 matches the DNA end more closely, so the J call is doubtful. CDR3 length: 16 amino acids. Per germline, CDR1 LNHDA and CDR2 SQIVND (reference sequence).

This chain joins TRBV3-1 (or the pseudogene TRBV3-2) and TRBJ1-3, with no clear D. Per germline, CDR1 LGHDT and CDR2 YNNKEL (reference sequence). V was shortened by 2 bases and J by 4 bases, with 9 bases between the two germline ends. The CDR3 covers 14 residues. CDR3 region: CASSQRAGGNTIYF. The CDR3, as DNA: TGTGCCAGCAGCCAACGGGCGGGCGGAAACACCATATATTTT.